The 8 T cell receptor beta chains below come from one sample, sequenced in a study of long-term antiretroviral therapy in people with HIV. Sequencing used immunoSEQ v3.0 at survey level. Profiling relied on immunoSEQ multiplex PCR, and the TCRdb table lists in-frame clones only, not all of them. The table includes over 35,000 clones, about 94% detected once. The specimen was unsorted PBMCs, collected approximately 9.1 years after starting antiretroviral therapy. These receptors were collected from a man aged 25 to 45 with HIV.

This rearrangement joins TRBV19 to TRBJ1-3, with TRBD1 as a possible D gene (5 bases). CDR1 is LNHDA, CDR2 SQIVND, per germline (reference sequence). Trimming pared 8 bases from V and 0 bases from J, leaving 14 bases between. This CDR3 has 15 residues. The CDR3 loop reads CASSSVRGSGNTIYF. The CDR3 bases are TGTGCCAGTTCGTCCGTTAGGGGCTCTGGAAACACCATATATTTT. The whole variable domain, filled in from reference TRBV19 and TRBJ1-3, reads DGGITQSPKYLFRKEGQNVTLSCEQNLNHDAMYWYRQDPGQGLRLIYYSQIVNDFQKGDIAEGYSVSREKKESFPLTVTSAQKNPTAFYLCASSSVRGSGNTIYFGEGSWLTVV.

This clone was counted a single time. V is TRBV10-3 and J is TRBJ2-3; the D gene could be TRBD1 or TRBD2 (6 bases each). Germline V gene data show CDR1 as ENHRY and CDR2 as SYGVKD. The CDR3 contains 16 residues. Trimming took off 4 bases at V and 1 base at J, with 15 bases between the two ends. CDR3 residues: CAISGGGLAGTDTQYF. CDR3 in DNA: TGTGCCATCAGTGGTGGGGGGCTTGCCGGCACAGATACGCAGTATTTT.

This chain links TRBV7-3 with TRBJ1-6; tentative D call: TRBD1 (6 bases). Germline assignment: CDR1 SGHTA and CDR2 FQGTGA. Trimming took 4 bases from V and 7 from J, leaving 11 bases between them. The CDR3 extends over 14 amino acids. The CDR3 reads CASSSQGGNSPLHF. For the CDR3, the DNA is TGTGCCAGCAGCTCACAGGGTGGAAATTCACCCCTCCACTTT.

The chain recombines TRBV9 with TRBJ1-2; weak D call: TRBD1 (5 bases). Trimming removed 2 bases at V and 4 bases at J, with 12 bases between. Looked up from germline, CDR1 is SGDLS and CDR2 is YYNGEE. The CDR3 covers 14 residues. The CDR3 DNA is TGTGCCAGCAGCGTTGGTGGGGGGTCCTATGGCTACACCTTC. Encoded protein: CASSVGGGSYGYTF.

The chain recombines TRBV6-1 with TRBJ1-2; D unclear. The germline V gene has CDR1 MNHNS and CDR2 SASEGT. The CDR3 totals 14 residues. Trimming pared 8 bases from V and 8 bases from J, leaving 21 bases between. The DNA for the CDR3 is TGTGCCAGCGGAGTACATCTGTCATCTGGGGGCTACACCTTC. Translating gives CASGVHLSSGGYTF.

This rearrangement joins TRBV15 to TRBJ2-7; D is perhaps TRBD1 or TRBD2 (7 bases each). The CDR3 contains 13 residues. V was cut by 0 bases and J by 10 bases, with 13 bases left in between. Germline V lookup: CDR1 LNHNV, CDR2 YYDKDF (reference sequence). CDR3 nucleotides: TGTGCCACCAGCAGAGAGGCAGGGGGGGATCAGTACGTC. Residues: CATSREAGGDQYV.

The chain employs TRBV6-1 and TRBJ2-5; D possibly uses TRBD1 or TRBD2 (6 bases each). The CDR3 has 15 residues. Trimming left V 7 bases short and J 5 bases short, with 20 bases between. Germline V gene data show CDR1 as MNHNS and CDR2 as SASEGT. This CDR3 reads CASTPLRGGGETQYF. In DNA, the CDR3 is TGTGCCAGCACCCCCCTGAGAGGGGGAGGTGAGACCCAGTACTTC.

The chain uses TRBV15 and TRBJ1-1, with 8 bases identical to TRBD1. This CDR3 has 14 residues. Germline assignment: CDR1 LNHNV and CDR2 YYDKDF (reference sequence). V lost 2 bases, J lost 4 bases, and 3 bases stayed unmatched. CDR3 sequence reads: CATSRKTGVTEAFF. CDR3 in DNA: TGTGCCACCAGCAGAAAGACAGGGGTCACTGAAGCTTTCTTT.